This T cell receptor (beta chain) was profiled in a study of shared clonotypes between healthy human individuals. Study-level background: A donor's plate count was three for CD4 naive and three for CD4 memory; CD8 naive had two and CD8 memory one. Findings and caveats of the study: Relative to clonotypes present in all four donors, those not shared had lower generation probabilities.

CD8 cells classed as naive were CD45RO-negative and positively selected for CCR7, excluding terminally differentiated effector memory CD45RA+ cells. Healthy and HIV-negative, the adult donors had no recent acute infections or vaccinations. In its sample, this clone was seen a few times. No antigen is known for it. Other DNA sequences in this specimen translate into the identical CDR3. For sorted subsets, roughly 210 ng DNA per replicate equaled about 30,000 T cell genomes. The table came from immunoSEQ multiplex PCR; TCRdb's copy has only in-frame clones and leaves some out. Of 800,000 to 950,000 clones listed, 95% to 97% are singletons. The V segment lost 2 bases and the J segment 4 bases; nucleotides outside the gene matches: 2. This CDR3 comprises 14 residues. In germline, CDR1 is MNHEY, CDR2 SMNVEV (reference sequence).

The receptor was derived from a man younger than 45 in good health. Source material: naive CD8+ T cells sorted from blood. The chain uses TRBV27 and TRBJ1-5; 7 bases fit TRBD1. In nucleotides, the CDR3 is TGTGCCAGCAGTTTAAACAGGGGAAATCAGCCCCAGCATTTT. This encodes CASSLNRGNQPQHF.